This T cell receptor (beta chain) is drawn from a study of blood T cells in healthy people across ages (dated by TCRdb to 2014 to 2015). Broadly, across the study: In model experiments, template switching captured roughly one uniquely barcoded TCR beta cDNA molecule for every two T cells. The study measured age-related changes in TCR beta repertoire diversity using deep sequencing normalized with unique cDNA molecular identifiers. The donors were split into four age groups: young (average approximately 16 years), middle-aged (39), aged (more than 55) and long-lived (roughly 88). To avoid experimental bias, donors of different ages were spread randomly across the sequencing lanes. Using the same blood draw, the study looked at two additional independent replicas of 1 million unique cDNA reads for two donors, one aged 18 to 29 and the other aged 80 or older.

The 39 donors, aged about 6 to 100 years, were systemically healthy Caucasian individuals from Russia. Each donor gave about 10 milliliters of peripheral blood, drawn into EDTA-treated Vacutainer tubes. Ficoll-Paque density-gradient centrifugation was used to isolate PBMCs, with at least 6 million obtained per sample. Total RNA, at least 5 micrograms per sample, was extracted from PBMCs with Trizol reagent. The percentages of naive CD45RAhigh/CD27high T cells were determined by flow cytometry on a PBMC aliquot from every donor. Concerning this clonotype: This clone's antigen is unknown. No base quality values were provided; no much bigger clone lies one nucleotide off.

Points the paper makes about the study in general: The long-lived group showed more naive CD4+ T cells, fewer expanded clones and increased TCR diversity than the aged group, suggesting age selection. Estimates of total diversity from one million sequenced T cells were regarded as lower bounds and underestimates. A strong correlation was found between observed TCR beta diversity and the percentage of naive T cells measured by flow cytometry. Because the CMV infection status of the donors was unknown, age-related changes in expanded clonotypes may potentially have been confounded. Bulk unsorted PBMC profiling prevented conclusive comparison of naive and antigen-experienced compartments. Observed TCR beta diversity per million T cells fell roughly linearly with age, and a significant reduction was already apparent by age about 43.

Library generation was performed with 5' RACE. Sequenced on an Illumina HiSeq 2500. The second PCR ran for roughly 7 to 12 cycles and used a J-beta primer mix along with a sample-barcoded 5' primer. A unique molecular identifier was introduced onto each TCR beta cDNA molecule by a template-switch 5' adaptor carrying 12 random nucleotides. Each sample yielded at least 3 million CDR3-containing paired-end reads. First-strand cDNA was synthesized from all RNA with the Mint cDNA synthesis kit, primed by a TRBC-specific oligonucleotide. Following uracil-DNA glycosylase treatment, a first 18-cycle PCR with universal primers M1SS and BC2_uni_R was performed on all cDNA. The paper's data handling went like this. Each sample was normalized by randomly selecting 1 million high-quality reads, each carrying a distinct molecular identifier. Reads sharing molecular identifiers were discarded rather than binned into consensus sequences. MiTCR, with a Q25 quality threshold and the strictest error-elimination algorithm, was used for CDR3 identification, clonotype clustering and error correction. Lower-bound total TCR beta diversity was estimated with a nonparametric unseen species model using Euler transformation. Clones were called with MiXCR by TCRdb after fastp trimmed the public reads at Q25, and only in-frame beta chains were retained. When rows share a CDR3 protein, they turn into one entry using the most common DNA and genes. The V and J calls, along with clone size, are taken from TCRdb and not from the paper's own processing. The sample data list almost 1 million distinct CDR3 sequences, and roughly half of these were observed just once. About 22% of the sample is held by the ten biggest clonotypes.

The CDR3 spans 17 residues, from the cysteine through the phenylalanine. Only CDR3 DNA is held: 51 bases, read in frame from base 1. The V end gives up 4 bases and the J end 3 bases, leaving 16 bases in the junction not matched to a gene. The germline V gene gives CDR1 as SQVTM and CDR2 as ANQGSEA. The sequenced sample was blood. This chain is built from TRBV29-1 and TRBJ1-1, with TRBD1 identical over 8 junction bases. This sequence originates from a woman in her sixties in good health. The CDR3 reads CSVAPVRGRVGDTEAFF. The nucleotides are TGCAGCGTTGCCCCCGTCAGGGGGCGAGTCGGGGACACTGAAGCTTTCTTT.